One and the same sample provided the 2 T cell receptor beta chains below, sequenced in a study of shared clonotypes between healthy human individuals. Clones were sequenced by immunoSEQ multiplex PCR, and TCRdb holds only the in-frame ones, with some missing. The sample consists of millions of clones, more than 80% of them appearing once. Sample: naive CD4+ T cells sorted from blood. Subset specified: CD45RA+ positively selected. The source of these receptors is a man aged 18-30 years in good health.

This chain uses TRBV2 with TRBJ2-2, with 10 bases that match TRBD1. Trimming cost V 4 bases and J 4 bases; bases outside gene matches: 3. CDR3 size: 15 residues. From germline, CDR1 is SNHLY and CDR2 FYNNEI. The CDR3, as DNA: TGTGCCAGCAGTGCGGACAGGGGGATCACCGGGGAGCTGTTTTTT. Translating gives CASSADRGITGELFF.

The chain joins TRBV7-9 to TRBJ2-7; TRBD2 might be the D (6 bases). Germline assignment: CDR1 SEHNR and CDR2 FQNEAQ (reference sequence). This CDR3 has 14 residues. Trimming removed 4 bases from V and 5 bases from J, with 15 bases in between. The CDR3 is CASSYGGLADEQYF. The CDR3 bases are TGTGCCAGCAGCTACGGCGGGTTAGCGGACGAGCAGTACTTC.